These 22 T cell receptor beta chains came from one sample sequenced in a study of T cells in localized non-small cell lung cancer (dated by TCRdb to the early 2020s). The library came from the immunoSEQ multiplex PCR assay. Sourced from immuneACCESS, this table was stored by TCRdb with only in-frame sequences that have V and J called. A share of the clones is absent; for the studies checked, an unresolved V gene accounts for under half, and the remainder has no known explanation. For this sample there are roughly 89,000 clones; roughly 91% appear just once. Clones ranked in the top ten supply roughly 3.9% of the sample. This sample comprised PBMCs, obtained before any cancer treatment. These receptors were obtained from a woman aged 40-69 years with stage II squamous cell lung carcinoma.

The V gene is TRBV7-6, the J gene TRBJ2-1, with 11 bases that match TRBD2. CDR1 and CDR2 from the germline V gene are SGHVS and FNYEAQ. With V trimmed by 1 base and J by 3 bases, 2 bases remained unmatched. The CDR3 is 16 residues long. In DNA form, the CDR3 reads TGTGCCAGCAGCTTAGGCCTAGCGGGGGGCTACAATGAGCAGTTCTTC. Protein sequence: CASSLGLAGGYNEQFF.

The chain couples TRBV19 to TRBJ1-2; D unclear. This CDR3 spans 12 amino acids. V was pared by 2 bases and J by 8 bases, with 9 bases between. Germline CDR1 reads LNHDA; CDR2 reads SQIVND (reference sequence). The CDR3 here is CASSIPGWGYTF. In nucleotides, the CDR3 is TGTGCCAGTAGTATACCGGGATGGGGCTACACCTTC.

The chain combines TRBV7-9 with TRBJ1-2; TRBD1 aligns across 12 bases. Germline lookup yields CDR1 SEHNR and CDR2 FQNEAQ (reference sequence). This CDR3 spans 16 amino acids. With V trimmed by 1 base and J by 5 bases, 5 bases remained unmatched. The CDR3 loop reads CASSLVGTGGAYGYTF. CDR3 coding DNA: TGTGCCAGCAGCTTAGTAGGGACAGGGGGCGCTTATGGCTACACCTTC.

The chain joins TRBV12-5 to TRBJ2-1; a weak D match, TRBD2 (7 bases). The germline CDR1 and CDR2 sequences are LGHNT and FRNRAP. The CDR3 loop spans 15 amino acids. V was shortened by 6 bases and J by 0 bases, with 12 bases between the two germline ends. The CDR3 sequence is CASGPGGDSYNEQFF. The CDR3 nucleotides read TGTGCTAGTGGCCCGGGGGGCGACTCCTACAATGAGCAGTTCTTC.

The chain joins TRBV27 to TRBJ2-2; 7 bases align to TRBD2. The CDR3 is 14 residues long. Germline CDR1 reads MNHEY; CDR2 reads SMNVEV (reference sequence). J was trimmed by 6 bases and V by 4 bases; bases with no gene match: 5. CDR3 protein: CASSSGLYAGELFF. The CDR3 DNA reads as TGTGCCAGCAGTTCGGGACTATACGCCGGGGAGCTGTTTTTT.

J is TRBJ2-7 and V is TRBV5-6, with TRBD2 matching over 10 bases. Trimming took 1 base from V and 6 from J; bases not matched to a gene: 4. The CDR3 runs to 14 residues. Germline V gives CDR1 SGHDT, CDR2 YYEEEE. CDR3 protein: CASSLLAGASEQYF. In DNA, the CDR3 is TGTGCCAGCAGCTTGCTAGCGGGAGCCTCCGAGCAGTACTTC.

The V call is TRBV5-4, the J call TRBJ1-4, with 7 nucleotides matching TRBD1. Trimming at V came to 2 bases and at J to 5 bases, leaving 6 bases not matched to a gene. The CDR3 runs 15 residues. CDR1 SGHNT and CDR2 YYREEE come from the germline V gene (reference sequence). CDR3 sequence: CASSLQGRVNEKLFF. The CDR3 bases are TGTGCCAGCAGCTTACAGGGGAGGGTGAATGAAAAACTGTTTTTT.

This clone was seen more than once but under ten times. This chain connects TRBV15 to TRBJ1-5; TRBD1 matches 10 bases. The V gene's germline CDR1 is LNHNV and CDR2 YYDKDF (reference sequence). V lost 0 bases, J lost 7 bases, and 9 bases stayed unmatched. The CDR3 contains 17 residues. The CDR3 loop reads CATSRELRTGGGQPQHF. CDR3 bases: TGTGCCACCAGCAGAGAATTAAGGACAGGGGGAGGACAGCCCCAGCATTTT.

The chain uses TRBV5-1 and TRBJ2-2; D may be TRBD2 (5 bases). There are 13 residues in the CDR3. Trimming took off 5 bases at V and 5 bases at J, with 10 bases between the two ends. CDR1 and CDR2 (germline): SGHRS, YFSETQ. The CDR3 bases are TGCGCCAGCAGTCTCGGGGAAACCGGGGAGCTGTTTTTT. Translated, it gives CASSLGETGELFF.

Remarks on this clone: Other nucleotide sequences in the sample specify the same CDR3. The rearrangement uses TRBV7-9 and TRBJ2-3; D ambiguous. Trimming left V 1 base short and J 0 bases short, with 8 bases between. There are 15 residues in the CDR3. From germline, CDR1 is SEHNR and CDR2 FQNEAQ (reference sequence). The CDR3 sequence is CASSLGESSTDTQYF. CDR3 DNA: TGTGCCAGCAGCTTAGGGGAATCGAGCACAGATACGCAGTATTTT.

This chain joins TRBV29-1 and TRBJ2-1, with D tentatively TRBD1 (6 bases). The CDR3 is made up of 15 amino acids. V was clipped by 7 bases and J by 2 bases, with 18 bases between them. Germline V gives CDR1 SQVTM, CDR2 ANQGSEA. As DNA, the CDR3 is TGCAGCGCTCGGACCCGACAGGACCCCTACAATGAGCAGTTCTTC. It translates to CSARTRQDPYNEQFF.

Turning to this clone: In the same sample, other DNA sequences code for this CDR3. The chain's CDR3 is CASSFSPDTQYF. The CDR3, as DNA: TGTGCCAGCAGCTTTTCGCCAGATACGCAGTATTTT. The rearrangement uses TRBV7-9 and TRBJ2-3; unclear D gene. Trimming pared 3 bases from V and 4 bases from J, leaving 5 bases between. CDR1 is SEHNR and CDR2 is FQNEAQ in the germline V gene (reference sequence). The CDR3 runs 12 residues.

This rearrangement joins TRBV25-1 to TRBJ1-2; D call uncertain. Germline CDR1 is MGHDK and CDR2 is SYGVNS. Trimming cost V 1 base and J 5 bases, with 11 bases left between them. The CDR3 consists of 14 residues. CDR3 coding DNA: TGTGCCAGCAGTGAATCTAGCAGCCTATATGGCTACACCTTC. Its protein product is CASSESSSLYGYTF.

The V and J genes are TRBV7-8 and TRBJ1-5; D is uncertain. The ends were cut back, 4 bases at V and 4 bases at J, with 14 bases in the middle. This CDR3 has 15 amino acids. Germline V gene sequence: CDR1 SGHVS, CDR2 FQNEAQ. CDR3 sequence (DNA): TGTGCCAGCAGCTCCCCGGGGAACGAGAATCAGCCCCAGCATTTT. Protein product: CASSSPGNENQPQHF.

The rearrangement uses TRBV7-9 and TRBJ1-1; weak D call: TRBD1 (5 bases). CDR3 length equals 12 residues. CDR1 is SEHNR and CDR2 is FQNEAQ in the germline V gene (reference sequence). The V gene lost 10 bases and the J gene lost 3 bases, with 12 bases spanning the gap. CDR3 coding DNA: TGTGCCACCACGCTGGGGGACACTGAAGCTTTCTTT. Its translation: CATTLGDTEAFF. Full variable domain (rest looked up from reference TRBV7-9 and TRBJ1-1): DTGVSQNPRHKITKRGQNVTFRCDPISEHNRLYWYRQTLGQGPEFLTYFQNEAQLEKSRLLSDRFSAERPKGSFSTLEIQRTEQGDSAMYLCATTLGDTEAFFGQGTRLTVV.

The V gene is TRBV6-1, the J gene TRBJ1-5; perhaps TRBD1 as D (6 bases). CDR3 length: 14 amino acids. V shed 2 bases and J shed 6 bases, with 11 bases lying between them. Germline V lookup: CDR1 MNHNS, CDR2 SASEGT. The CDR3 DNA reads TGTGCCAGCAGTGAAATACAAGGGGGTCAGCCCCAGCATTTT. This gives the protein CASSEIQGGQPQHF.

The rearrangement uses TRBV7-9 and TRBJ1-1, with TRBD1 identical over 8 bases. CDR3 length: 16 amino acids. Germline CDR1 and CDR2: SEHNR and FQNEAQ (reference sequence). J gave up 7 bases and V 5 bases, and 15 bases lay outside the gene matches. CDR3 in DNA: TGTGCCAGCAGCGGTTTTAGGGACAGGCGGTCCAGTGAAGCTTTCTTT. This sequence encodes CASSGFRDRRSSEAFF.

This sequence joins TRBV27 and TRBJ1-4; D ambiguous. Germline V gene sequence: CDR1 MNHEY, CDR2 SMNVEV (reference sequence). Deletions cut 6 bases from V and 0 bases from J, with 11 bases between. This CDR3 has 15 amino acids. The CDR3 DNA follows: TGTGCCAGCAGGTTAAACGCAGCAACTAATGAAAAACTGTTTTTT. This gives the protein CASRLNAATNEKLFF.

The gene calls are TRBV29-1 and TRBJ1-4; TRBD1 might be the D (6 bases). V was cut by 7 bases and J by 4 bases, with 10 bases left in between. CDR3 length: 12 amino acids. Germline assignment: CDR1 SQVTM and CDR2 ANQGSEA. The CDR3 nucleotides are TGCAGCGCTCGGACAGATAATGAAAAACTGTTTTTT. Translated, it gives CSARTDNEKLFF. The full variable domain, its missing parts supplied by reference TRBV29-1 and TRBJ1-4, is SAVISQKPSRDICQRGTSLTIQCQVDSQVTMMFWYRQQPGQSLTLIATANQGSEATYESGFVIDKFPISRPNLTFSTLTVSNMSPEDSSIYLCSARTDNEKLFFGSGTQLSVL.

The CDR3 loop is CASKGRGGDRGEAFF. The CDR3, as DNA: TGTGCCAGCAAGGGTCGCGGAGGGGATCGAGGTGAAGCTTTCTTT. The V call is TRBV2, the J call TRBJ1-1, with D possibly matching TRBD1 (5 bases). The germline V gene has CDR1 SNHLY and CDR2 FYNNEI. Deletions cut 7 bases from V and 7 bases from J, with 22 bases between. The CDR3 sequence is 15 residues long.

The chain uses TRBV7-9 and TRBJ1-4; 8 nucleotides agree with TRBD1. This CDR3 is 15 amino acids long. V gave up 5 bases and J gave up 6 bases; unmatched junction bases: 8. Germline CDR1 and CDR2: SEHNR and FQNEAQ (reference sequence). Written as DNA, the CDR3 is TGTGCCAGCAGCGGGCGACAGGGGAGAGATGAAAAACTGTTTTTT. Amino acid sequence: CASSGRQGRDEKLFF.

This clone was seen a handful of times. CDR3 sequence: CASSFEQGLNGYTF. CDR3 bases: TGCGCCAGCAGCTTTGAGCAGGGTTTGAATGGCTACACCTTC. The chain employs TRBV5-1 and TRBJ1-2; D is perhaps TRBD1 (5 bases). From germline, CDR1 is SGHRS and CDR2 YFSETQ. V lost 2 bases to trimming and J lost 6 bases, with 14 bases between them. The CDR3 runs 14 residues.